The clone carrying this T cell receptor (beta chain) was detected only a few times. Its cognate antigen is unknown. A 5'RACE template-switching step, the method used to make TCR cDNA, added a universal primer site and UMIs. TCRdb passed the 5' RACE reads through MiXCR, listing each CDR3 protein once. The sample has approximately 450,000 distinct CDR3 sequences; 18% are singletons. The V end was cut by 1 base, the J end by 2 bases, with 14 bases between. The V gene's germline CDR1 is MGHRA and CDR2 YSYEKL. The CDR3 has 16 residues. The sample is drawn from a study of T cells after yellow fever vaccination. Whole-study results and caveats: The CD4 and CD8 compartments had a small share of their clonotypes in common.

The material sequenced was PBMCs, taken before the yellow fever booster vaccination. The TCR was taken from a man aged 18 to 35 who received the YFV17D yellow fever vaccine. The gene calls are TRBV4-1 and TRBJ2-5, with D perhaps assigned TRBD1 or TRBD2 (5 bases each). CDR3: CASSQGWGNRQETQYF. The CDR3 DNA reads TGCGCCAGCAGCCAAGGATGGGGGAACAGACAAGAGACCCAGTACTTC.